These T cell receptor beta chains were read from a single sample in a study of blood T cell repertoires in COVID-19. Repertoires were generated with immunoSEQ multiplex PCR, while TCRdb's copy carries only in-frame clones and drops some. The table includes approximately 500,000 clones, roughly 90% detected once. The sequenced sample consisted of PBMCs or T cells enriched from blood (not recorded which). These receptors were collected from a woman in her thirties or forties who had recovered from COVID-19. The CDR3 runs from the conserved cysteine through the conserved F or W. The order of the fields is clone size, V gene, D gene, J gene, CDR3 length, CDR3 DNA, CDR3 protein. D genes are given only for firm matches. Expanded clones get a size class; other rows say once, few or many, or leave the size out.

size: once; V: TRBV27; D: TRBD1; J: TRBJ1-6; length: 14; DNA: TGTGCCAGCAGTTTAACAGGGGGTTTTTCACCCCTCCACTTT; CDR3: CASSLTGGFSPLHF
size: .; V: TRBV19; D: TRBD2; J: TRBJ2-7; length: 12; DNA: TGTGCGACTAGCGGGACGACCTACGAGCAGTACTTC; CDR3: CATSGTTYEQYF
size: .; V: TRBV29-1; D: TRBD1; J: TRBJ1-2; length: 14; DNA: TGCAGCGTTGGGGGTTTGGACAGGGCCTATGGCTACACCTTC; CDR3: CSVGGLDRAYGYTF
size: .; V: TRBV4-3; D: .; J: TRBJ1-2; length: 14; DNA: TGCGCCAGCAGCGCGTACGGGGGTAACTATGGCTACACCTTC; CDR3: CASSAYGGNYGYTF
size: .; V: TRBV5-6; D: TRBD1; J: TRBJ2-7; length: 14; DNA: TGTGCCAGTTTTCGGACAGGGGTCACCTACGAGCAGTACTTC; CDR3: CASFRTGVTYEQYF
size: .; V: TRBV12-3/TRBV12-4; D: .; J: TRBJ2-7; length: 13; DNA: TGTGCCAGCAGTTCGACTGCTGGATTCCTGCAGTACTTC; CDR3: CASSSTAGFLQYF
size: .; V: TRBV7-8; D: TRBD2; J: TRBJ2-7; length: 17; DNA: TGTGCCAGCAGCTCCTCTTTAGGACTAGCGGGAGCATACGAGCAGTACTTC; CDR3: CASSSSLGLAGAYEQYF
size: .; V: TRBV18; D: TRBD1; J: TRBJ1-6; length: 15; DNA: TGTGCCAGCTCGCGGGACAGGAGCCGGGATTCACCCCTCCACTTT; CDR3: CASSRDRSRDSPLHF
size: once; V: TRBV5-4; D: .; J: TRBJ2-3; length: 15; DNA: TGTGCCAGCAAACCTACCGGGACTGGTTCGAGGACGCAGTATTTT; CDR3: CASKPTGTGSRTQYF
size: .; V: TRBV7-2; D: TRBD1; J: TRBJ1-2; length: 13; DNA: TGTGCCAGCAGCTCCGGGACAGGGGATGGCTACACCTTC; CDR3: CASSSGTGDGYTF
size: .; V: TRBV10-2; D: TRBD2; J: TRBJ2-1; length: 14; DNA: TGCGCCAGCAGTCGGGGGGGCCTGGACAATGAGCAGTTCTTC; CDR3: CASSRGGLDNEQFF
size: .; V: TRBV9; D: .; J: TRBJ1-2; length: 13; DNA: TGTGCCAGCAGCCGGGACAAATACTATGGCTACACCTTC; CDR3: CASSRDKYYGYTF
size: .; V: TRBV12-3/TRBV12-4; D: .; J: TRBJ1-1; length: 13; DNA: TGTGCCAGCTGCACTCAGGGGCATACTGAAGCTTTCTTT; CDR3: CASCTQGHTEAFF
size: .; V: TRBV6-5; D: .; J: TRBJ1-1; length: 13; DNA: TGTGCCAGCAGTTACTCGACTCACGGGGGAGCTTTCTTT; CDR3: CASSYSTHGGAFF
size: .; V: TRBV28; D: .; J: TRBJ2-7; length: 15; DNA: TGTGCCAGCAGTTTATTAGGTAAAGAATACTACGGGCAGTACTTC; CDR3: CASSLLGKEYYGQYF
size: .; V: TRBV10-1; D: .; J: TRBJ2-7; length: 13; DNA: TGCGCCAGCAGTAGACAGCCGGCCTACGAGCAGTACTTC; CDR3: CASSRQPAYEQYF
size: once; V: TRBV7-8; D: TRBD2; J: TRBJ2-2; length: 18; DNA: TGTGCCAGCAGCCTAAACTTGGGACTAGCGGGAGTGACCGGGGAGCTGTTTTTT; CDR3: CASSLNLGLAGVTGELFF
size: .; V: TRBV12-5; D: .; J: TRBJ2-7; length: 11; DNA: TGTGCTAGCTCATGGGGGGACGAGCAGTACTTC; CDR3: CASSWGDEQYF
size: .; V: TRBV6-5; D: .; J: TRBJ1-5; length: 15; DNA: TGTGCCAGCAGTTGGGGGGGACGTAACAATCAGCCCCAGCATTTT; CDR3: CASSWGGRNNQPQHF
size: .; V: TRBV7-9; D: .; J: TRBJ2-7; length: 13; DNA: TGTGCCAGCAGCTTAGAACTCTCCTACGAGCAGTACTTC; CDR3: CASSLELSYEQYF
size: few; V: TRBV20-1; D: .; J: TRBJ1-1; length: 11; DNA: TGCAGTGCCACCGGGAACACTGAAGCTTTCTTT; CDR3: CSATGNTEAFF
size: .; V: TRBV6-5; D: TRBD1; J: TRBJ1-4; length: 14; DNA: TGTGCCAGCAGTCGGACAGGGCCTAATGAAAAACTGTTTTTT; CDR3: CASSRTGPNEKLFF
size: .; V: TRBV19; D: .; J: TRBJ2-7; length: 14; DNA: TGTGCCAGTAGTATGGCAGGGTTCTCCTACGAGCAGTACTTC; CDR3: CASSMAGFSYEQYF
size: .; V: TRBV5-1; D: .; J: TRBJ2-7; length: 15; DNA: TGCGCCAGCAGCCAACCCGACTCGCCTCCCTACGAGCAGTACTTC; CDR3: CASSQPDSPPYEQYF
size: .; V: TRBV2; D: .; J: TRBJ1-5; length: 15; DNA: TGTGCCAGCAGTGAATTCGACAGAGGCAATCAGCCCCAGCATTTT; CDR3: CASSEFDRGNQPQHF
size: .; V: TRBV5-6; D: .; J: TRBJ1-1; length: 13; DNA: TGTGCCAGCAGCTCAACAATGAACACTGAAGCTTTCTTT; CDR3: CASSSTMNTEAFF
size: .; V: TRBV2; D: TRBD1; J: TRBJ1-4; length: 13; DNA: TGTGCCAGCAGTTACACAGGGGTAGAAAAACTGTTTTTT; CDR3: CASSYTGVEKLFF
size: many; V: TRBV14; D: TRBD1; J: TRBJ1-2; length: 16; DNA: TGTGCCAGCAGCCGACTCGGACAGGAACTACAGGATGGCTACACCTTC; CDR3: CASSRLGQELQDGYTF
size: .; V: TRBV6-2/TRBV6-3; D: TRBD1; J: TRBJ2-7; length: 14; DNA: TGTGCCAGCAGTACCTCAGGGGGCGCAGACGAGCAGTACTTC; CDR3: CASSTSGGADEQYF
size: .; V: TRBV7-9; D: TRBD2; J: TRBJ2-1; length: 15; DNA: TGTGCCAGCAGGCAAAGCGGGAGCTCCTACAATGAGCAGTTCTTC; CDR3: CASRQSGSSYNEQFF
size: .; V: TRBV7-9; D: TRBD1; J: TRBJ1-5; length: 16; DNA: TGTGCCAGCAGCCTCGTTGGGGACAGGGGGCATCAGCCCCAGCATTTT; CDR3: CASSLVGDRGHQPQHF
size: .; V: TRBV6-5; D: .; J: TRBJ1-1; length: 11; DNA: TGTGCCAGCAGTTCATACACTGAAGCTTTCTTT; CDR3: CASSSYTEAFF
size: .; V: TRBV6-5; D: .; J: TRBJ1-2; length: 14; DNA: TGTGCCAGCAGTTACCTCCCCAGGGACTATGGCTACACCTTC; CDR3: CASSYLPRDYGYTF
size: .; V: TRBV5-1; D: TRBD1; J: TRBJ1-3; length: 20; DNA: TGCGCCAGCAGCTTGGAAACTTCCGGGACAGGGGGCGTAGAAGGAAACACCATATATTTT; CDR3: CASSLETSGTGGVEGNTIYF
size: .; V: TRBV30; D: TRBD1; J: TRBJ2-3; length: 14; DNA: TGTGCCTGTGGACAGGGGCCCTACACAGATACGCAGTATTTT; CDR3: CACGQGPYTDTQYF
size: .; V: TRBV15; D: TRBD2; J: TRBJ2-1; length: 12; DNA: TGTGCCATTCGGACTAGCAGCAATGAGCAGTTCTTC; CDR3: CAIRTSSNEQFF
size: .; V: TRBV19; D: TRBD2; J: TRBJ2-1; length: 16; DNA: TGTGCCAGTAGTCTCCCCGGGACTAGCGGGTACAATGAGCAGTTCTTC; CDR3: CASSLPGTSGYNEQFF
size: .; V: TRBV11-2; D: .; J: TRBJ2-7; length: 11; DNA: TGTGCCAGCAGTCCTTCCTACGAGCAGTACTTC; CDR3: CASSPSYEQYF
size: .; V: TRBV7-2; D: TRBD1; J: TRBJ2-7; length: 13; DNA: TGTGCCAGCAGCGAGGGACAGGGGCTCGAGCAGTACTTC; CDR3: CASSEGQGLEQYF
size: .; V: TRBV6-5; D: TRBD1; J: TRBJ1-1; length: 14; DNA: TGTGCCAGCAGTTCCTACAGGGGCGGAACTGAAGCTTTCTTT; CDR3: CASSSYRGGTEAFF